The source of this T cell receptor beta chain is a study of T cells of healthy individuals. TCRdb fed the 5' RACE reads into MiXCR, producing one record per CDR3 protein. This sample yields roughly 87,000 distinct CDR3 sequences, of which roughly a sixth are seen a single time; under 7.5% belongs to the top ten. The ends lost 8 bases at V and 0 bases at J; junction bases unmatched: 5. The CDR3 loop spans 14 amino acids. Germline assignment: CDR1 SNHLY and CDR2 FYNNEI. This clonotype was counted a few times. This TCR derives from a human donor in good health. V is TRBV2 and J is TRBJ2-3, with 7 bases aligning to TRBD1. The CDR3 DNA reads TGTGCCAGCTCCGGGACAGAAAGCACAGATACGCAGTATTTT. Translating gives CASSGTESTDTQYF.